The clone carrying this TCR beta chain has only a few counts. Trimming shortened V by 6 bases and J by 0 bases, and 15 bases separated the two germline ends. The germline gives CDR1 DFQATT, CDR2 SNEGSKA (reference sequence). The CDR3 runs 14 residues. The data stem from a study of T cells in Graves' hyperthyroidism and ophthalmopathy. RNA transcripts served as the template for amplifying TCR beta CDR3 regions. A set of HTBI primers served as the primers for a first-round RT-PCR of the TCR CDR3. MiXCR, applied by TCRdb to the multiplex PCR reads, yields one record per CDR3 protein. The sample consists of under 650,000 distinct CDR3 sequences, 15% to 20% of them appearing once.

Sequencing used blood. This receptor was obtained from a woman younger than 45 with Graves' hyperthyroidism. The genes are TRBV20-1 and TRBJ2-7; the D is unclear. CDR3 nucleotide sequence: TGCAGTGCCCCGTCCCCCGGCGGCTCCTACGAGCAGTACTTC. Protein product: CSAPSPGGSYEQYF.